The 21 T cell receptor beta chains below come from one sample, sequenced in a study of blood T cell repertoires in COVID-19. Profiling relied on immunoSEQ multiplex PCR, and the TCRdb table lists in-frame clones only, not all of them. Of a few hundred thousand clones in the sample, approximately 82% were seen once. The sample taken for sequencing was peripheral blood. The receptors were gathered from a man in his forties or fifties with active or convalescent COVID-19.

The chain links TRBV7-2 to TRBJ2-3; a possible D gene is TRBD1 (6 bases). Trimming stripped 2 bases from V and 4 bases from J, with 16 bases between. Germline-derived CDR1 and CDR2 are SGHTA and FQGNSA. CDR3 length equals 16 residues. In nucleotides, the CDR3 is TGTGCCAGCAGCTTAATAAAGGGGGACGCGTCAGATACGCAGTATTTT. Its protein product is CASSLIKGDASDTQYF.

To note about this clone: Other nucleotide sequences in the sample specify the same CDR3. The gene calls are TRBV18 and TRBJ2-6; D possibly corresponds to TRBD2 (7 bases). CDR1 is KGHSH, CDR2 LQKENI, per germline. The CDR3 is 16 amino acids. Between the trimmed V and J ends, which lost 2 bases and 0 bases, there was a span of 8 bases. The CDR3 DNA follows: TGTGCCAGCTCACCAAGGGGGGGCTCTGGGGCCAACGTCCTGACTTTC. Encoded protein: CASSPRGGSGANVLTF. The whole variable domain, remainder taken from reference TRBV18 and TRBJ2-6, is NAGVMQNPRHLVRRRGQEARLRCSPMKGHSHVYWYRQLPEEGLKFMVYLQKENIIDESGMPKERFSAEFPKEGPSILRIQQVVRGDSAAYFCASSPRGGSGANVLTFGAGSRLTVL.

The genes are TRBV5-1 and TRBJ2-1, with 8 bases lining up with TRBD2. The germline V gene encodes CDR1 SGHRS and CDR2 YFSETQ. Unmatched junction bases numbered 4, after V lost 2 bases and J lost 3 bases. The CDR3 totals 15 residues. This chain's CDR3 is CASSLSSGVYNEQFF. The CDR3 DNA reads TGCGCCAGCAGCTTAAGTAGCGGGGTCTACAATGAGCAGTTCTTC. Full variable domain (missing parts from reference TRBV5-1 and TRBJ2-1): KAGVTQTPRYLIKTRGQQVTLSCSPISGHRSVSWYQQTPGQGLQFLFEYFSETQRNKGNFPGRFSGRQFSNSRSEMNVSTLELGDSALYLCASSLSSGVYNEQFFGPGTRLTVL.

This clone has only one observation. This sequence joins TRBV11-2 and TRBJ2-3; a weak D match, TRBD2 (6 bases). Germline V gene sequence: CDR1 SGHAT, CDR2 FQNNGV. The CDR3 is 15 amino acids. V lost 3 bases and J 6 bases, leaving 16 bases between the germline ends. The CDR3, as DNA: TGTGCCAGCAGCTTGCTAGTCTCAAGCGGGGATACGCAGTATTTT. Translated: CASSLLVSSGDTQYF.

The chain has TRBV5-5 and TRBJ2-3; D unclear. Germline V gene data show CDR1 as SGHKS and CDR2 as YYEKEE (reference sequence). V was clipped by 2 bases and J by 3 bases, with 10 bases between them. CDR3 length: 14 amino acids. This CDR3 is CASSFGHPTDTQYF. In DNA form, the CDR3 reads TGTGCCAGCAGCTTTGGGCATCCTACAGATACGCAGTATTTT.

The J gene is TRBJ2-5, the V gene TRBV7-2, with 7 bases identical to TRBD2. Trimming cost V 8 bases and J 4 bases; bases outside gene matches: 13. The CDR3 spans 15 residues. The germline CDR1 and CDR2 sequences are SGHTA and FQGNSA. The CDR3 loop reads CASRLHGGRGETQYF. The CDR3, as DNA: TGTGCCAGCCGATTACATGGGGGGAGGGGAGAGACCCAGTACTTC.

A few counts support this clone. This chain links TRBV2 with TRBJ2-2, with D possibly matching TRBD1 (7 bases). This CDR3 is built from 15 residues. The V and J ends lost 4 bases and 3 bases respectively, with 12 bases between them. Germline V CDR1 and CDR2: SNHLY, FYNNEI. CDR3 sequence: CASSGQGGYTGELFF. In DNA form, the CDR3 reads TGTGCCAGCAGTGGGCAGGGGGGATACACCGGGGAGCTGTTTTTT.

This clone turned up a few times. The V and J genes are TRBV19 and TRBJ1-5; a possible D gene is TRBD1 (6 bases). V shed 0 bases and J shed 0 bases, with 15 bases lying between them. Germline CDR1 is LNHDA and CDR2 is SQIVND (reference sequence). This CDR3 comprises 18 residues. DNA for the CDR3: TGTGCCAGTAGTATAGAGGCCCGGACAGTCCATAGCAATCAGCCCCAGCATTTT. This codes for CASSIEARTVHSNQPQHF.

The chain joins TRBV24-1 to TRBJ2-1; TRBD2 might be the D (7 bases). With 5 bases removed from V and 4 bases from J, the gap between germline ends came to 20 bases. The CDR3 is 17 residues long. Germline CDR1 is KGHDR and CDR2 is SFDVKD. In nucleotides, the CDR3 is TGTGCCACCAGTGGGGTAGAAGCGGGGACACTTTACAATGAGCAGTTCTTC. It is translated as CATSGVEAGTLYNEQFF.

CDR3 bases: TGTGCCAGCAGGACACAGGGCCTACTCTACACCTTC. Translation gives CASRTQGLLYTF. The chain uses TRBV6-5 and TRBJ1-2, with D perhaps TRBD1 (6 bases). The CDR3 runs to 12 residues. Germline loops: CDR1 MNHEY, CDR2 SVGAGI. V lost 6 bases, J lost 10 bases, and 15 bases lay in between.

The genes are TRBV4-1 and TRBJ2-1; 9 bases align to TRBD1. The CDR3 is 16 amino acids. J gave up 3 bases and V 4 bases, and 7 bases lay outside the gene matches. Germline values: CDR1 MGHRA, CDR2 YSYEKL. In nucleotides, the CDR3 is TGCGCCAGCAGCCTAATACAGGGGGCAAACTACAATGAGCAGTTCTTC. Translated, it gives CASSLIQGANYNEQFF.

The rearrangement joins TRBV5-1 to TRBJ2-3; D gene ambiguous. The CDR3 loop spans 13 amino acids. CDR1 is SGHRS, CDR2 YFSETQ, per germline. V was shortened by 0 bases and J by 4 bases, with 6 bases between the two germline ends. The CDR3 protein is CASSLVAADTQYF. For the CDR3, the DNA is TGCGCCAGCAGCTTGGTAGCCGCAGATACGCAGTATTTT. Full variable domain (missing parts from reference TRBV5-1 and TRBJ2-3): KAGVTQTPRYLIKTRGQQVTLSCSPISGHRSVSWYQQTPGQGLQFLFEYFSETQRNKGNFPGRFSGRQFSNSRSEMNVSTLELGDSALYLCASSLVAADTQYFGPGTRLTVL.

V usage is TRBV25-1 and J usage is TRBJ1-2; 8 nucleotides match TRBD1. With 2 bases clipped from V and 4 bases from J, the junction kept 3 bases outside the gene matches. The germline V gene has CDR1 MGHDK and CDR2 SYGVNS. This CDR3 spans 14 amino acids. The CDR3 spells CASSEQGAVYGYTF. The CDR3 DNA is TGTGCCAGCAGTGAACAGGGGGCGGTCTATGGCTACACCTTC.

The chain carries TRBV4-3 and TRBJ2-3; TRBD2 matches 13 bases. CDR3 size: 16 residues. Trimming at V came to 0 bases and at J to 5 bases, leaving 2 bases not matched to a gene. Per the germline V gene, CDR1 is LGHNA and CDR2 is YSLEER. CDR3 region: CASSQDWTSGRDTQYF. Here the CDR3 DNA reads TGCGCCAGCAGCCAAGATTGGACTAGCGGGAGAGATACGCAGTATTTT.

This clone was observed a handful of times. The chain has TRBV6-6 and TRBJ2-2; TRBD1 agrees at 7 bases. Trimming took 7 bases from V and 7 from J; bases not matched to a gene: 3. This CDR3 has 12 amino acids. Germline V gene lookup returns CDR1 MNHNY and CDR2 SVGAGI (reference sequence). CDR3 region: CASKGAGGELFF. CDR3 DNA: TGTGCCAGCAAGGGGGCGGGCGGGGAGCTGTTTTTT.

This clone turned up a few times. The DNA of the CDR3 is TGCGCCAGCAGCCAAGACGTCGGGGGATACAATGAGCAGTTCTTC. As protein: CASSQDVGGYNEQFF. This rearrangement joins TRBV4-1 to TRBJ2-1; weak D call: TRBD2 (6 bases). The CDR3 contains 15 residues. Germline V gives CDR1 MGHRA, CDR2 YSYEKL. Trimming removed 0 bases from V and 4 bases from J, with 10 bases in between.

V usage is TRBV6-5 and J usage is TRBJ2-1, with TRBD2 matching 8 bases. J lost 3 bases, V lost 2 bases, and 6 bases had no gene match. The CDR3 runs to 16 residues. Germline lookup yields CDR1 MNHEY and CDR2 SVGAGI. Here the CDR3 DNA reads TGTGCCAGCAGTTACGGAGCGGGGGTTAGCTACAATGAGCAGTTCTTC. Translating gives CASSYGAGVSYNEQFF.

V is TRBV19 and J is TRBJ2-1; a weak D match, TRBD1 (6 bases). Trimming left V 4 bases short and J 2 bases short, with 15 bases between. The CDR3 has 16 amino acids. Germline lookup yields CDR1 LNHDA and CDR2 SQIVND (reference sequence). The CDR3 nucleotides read TGTGCCAGTAGTACCAGGACAGCCACGGCCTACAATGAGCAGTTCTTC. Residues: CASSTRTATAYNEQFF.

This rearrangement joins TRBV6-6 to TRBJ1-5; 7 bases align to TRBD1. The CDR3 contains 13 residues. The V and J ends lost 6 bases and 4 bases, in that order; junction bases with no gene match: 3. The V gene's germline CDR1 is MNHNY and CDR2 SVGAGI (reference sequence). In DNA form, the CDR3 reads TGTGCCAGCAGCGAACAGGGGAATCAGCCCCAGCATTTT. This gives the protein CASSEQGNQPQHF.

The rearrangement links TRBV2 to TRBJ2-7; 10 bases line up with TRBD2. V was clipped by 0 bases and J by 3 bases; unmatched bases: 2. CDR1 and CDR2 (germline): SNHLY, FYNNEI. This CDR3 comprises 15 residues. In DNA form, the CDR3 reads TGTGCCAGCAGTGAAGCCGGGACTAGCGTCTACGAGCAGTACTTC. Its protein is CASSEAGTSVYEQYF.

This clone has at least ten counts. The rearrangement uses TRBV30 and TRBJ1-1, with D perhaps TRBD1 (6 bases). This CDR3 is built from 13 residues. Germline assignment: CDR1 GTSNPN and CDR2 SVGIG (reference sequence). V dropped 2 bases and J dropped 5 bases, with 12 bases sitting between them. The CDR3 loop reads CAWSFGGWTEAFF. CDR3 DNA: TGTGCCTGGAGTTTTGGGGGCTGGACTGAAGCTTTCTTT.